The present T cell receptor beta chain was sequenced within a study of blood T cells in healthy people across ages. This clonotype was found a few times. Trimming removed 5 bases from V and 2 bases from J, with 10 bases in between. This CDR3 contains 14 residues. A J-beta primer mix and a sample-barcoded 5' primer were used in a second PCR of roughly 7 to 12 cycles. TCRdb reprocessed the 5' RACE reads with MiXCR, giving one entry per CDR3 protein. Among approximately 780,000 distinct CDR3 sequences listed, under 30% were seen once. A further study also used this sample, focusing on T cells of mothers and their children. That paper states: Related mother and child pairs showed slightly greater overlap (not significant) than unrelated pairs did.

The J gene is TRBJ1-5, the V gene TRBV12-3 or TRBV12-4; no firm D call. The sequence derives from a boy between 10 and 17 years old in good health. The sequenced sample was blood. The CDR3 here is CASSARERNQPQHF. The DNA of the CDR3 is TGTGCCAGCAGTGCTCGGGAGCGCAATCAGCCCCAGCATTTT.